This T cell receptor beta chain was sequenced during a study of OX40 agonist ivuxolimab in advanced cancers. The repertoire was sequenced with immunoSEQ multiplex PCR; TCRdb's copy has only in-frame clones and lacks some. The table lists around 66,000 clones, approximately 90% of them singletons. This clone has just a few counts. Trimming removed 0 bases at V and 9 bases at J, with 13 bases between. CDR3 length: 15 residues. Germline values: CDR1 SGHNT, CDR2 YYREEE (reference sequence). Specimen: CD4+ or CD8+ T cells sorted from blood, collected in a trial of the OX40 agonist ivuxolimab. This chain links TRBV5-4 with TRBJ1-6, with D unclear. This clonotype was obtained from an adult with an advanced solid tumor such as melanoma, head and neck, liver or kidney cancer. CDR3 sequence: CASSLGGRVGSPLHF. DNA for the CDR3: TGTGCCAGCAGCTTGGGTGGTAGGGTTGGTTCACCCCTCCACTTT.